This paragraph covers one TCR beta chain sequence. No antigen is known for it. The data originate from a study of T cells expressing NK-cell markers (dated by TCRdb to 2018 to 2020). At the level of the whole study: Fewer than ten donors provided sorted CD3+CD56+NKG2C+, CD3+CD56+NKG2C- and CD3+CD56-NKG2C+ T-cell subsets, whose TCR beta-chain repertoires were profiled. The libraries were sequenced on Illumina HiSeq 2000/2500, MiSeq or NextSeq, producing 2 x 150 bp reads. Of the eight sequenced donors, seven were found to be HCMV-seropositive and one was found to be HCMV-seronegative. The eight sequenced donors were randomly selected healthy volunteers, three men and five women.

Study-level results and caveats: Those dominant clonotypes were again the most abundant among CD3+CD56-NKG2C+ cells in a handful of donors, at roughly 25-60.1%. Whether the expanded NKG2C-expressing T cell clones were specific for HCMV antigens was left unclear. In several donors, the dominant CD3+CD56+NKG2C+ clonotypes ranked among the top 10 CD8+ clonotypes, making up about 1.0-8% of CD8+ T cells.

Taken from the germline V gene (reference sequence), the CDR1 and CDR2 loops are LNHNV and YYDKDF. The CDR3 runs 12 residues from the cysteine to the phenylalanine. The coding DNA is unavailable. For sequencing, an Illumina HiSeq 2000 was employed. TCR beta cDNA libraries were prepared using 5'RACE template switching, which introduced a universal primer site and unique molecular identifiers. cDNA synthesis was primed from the TCR beta constant segment, followed by two successive PCR amplification steps. Per the original workflow: MIGEC was used to demultiplex reads and group reads by UMI, and MiTCR was used to assemble and quantify clonotypes. Only TCR cDNA sequences supported by at least two reads were kept to exclude erroneous sequences. The tcR package was used for downstream repertoire analysis, and clonotypes were matched across fractions by CDR3 nucleotide sequence plus V segment. VDJmatch was used to annotate antigen specificity against VDJdb, with one amino acid substitution allowed in CDR3. TCRdb reprocessed the reads; each CDR3 protein sequence makes one entry, and DNA is unavailable. For this entry, the V and J calls and clone size follow TCRdb and not the study's own pipeline. Per the sample table, the count is about 460,000 distinct CDR3 sequences. The ten largest make up roughly 1.4% of the sample.

HCMV-specific IgG was detected in serum with a commercial ELISA kit to determine HCMV serostatus. Ficoll density gradient centrifugation was used to isolate peripheral blood mononuclear cells from blood. Sequenced: blood T cells: a sorted CD56 or NKG2C T cell subset, CD4+ or CD8+ T cells, or bulk PBMC T cells (not recorded which). The chain joins TRBV15 to TRBJ1-3. This sequence was found in a woman between 45 and 60 years old in good health. Donor details come from another sample of the same person, matched by shared clones. The CDR3 loop reads CATSRGGSTIYF.